This T cell receptor beta chain was found in a study of post-analysis software for immune sequencing data. A note on this clonotype: Its antigen is still unknown.

Built from TCR beta cDNA, the libraries had unique molecular identifiers in them. TCRdb re-analysed the PCR reads in MiXCR, keeping a single row per CDR3 protein. The data show about 820,000 distinct CDR3 sequences, roughly 58% seen once. Study-wide points: Compared with controls, patients had more of about 5 TRBV segments, including TRBV5-6, TRBV5-1 and TRBV20-1.

The germline gives CDR1 SEHNR, CDR2 FQNEAQ (reference sequence). The length of the CDR3 is 11 residues. Trimming cost V 5 bases and J 8 bases, with 9 bases left between them. The TCR was taken from a girl aged 10-17 years with multiple sclerosis. This chain joins TRBV7-9 and TRBJ1-1, with D uncertain. The sequenced material came from blood. The CDR3 loop is CASSLGLEAFF. CDR3 in DNA: TGTGCCAGCAGCCTAGGCCTGGAAGCTTTCTTT.